The 31 T cell receptor beta chains below were found in one sample sequenced in a study of CD8+ T cells in alopecia areata. Treatment in this sample: oral pan-JAK inhibitor, 5-10 mg twice daily. RNA extraction and reverse transcription yielded cDNA as sequencing template. Sequencing used immunoSEQ multiplex PCR; TCRdb keeps in-frame clones, though not all of them. This table has 95,000 to 110,000 clones, around 84% appearing once. Here the sequenced sample was CD8+ T cells sorted from blood, taken at approximately week 34, from a patient treated with tofacitinib. These receptors were taken from a human donor with alopecia areata.

This chain uses TRBV29-1 with TRBJ2-4, with D uncertain. V lost 3 bases and J 3 bases, leaving 6 bases between the germline ends. Looked up from germline, CDR1 is SQVTM and CDR2 is ANQGSEA. CDR3 length equals 12 residues. The CDR3 protein is CSVEDVKNIQYF. The CDR3, as DNA: TGCAGCGTTGAGGACGTCAAAAACATTCAGTACTTC.

V gene TRBV7-9 combines with J gene TRBJ2-1, with 10 bases that match TRBD1. Germline assignment: CDR1 SEHNR and CDR2 FQNEAQ (reference sequence). The length of the CDR3 is 15 residues. V lost 6 bases to trimming and J lost 8 bases; unmatched junction nucleotides: 10. The CDR3 DNA reads as TGTGCCAGCAGTTATGGGACAGGGGTAAGGGATGAGCAGTTCTTC. This gives the protein CASSYGTGVRDEQFF.

The chain employs TRBV19 and TRBJ1-1, with a weak D call TRBD1 (6 bases). The V end was cut by 3 bases, the J end by 4 bases, with 18 bases between. The CDR3 covers 16 residues. Germline CDR1 LNHDA, CDR2 SQIVND (reference sequence). Here the CDR3 DNA reads TGTGCCAGTAGTATCACTCCGGGGGGGCAGCTCACTGAAGCTTTCTTT. It is translated as CASSITPGGQLTEAFF. The entire variable domain, with the rest obtained from reference TRBV19 and TRBJ1-1, is as follows: DGGITQSPKYLFRKEGQNVTLSCEQNLNHDAMYWYRQDPGQGLRLIYYSQIVNDFQKGDIAEGYSVSREKKESFPLTVTSAQKNPTAFYLCASSITPGGQLTEAFFGQGTRLTVV.

The chain joins TRBV11-2 to TRBJ2-7; D is perhaps TRBD2 (5 bases). This CDR3 comprises 15 residues. Trimming cost V 5 bases and J 5 bases, with 19 bases left between them. Germline loops: CDR1 SGHAT, CDR2 FQNNGV. Here the CDR3 DNA reads TGTGCCAGCAGCCTACGCCTGAGGGCACTGAACGAGCAGTACTTC. Its translation is CASSLRLRALNEQYF.

V is TRBV5-5 and J is TRBJ2-7, with unresolved D. This CDR3 has 14 amino acids. In germline, CDR1 is SGHKS, CDR2 YYEKEE (reference sequence). The germline V and J ends were trimmed by 0 bases and 0 bases, with 7 bases remaining between them. CDR3 coding DNA: TGTGCCAGCAGCTTGGGGACGGACTCCTACGAGCAGTACTTC. As protein: CASSLGTDSYEQYF.

The rearrangement joins TRBV15 to TRBJ2-1; possible D gene TRBD1, 5 bases. Germline V lookup: CDR1 LNHNV, CDR2 YYDKDF (reference sequence). The CDR3 loop spans 14 amino acids. Trimming removed 8 bases at V and 8 bases at J, with 19 bases between. The CDR3 DNA follows: TGTGCCACCGGGCAGGGAACCATGAGGCATGAGCAGTTCTTC. Protein product: CATGQGTMRHEQFF.

V and J are TRBV11-2 and TRBJ2-6; the D gene is possibly TRBD2 (6 bases). Germline loops: CDR1 SGHAT, CDR2 FQNNGV. The CDR3 has 19 amino acids. V dropped 3 bases and J dropped 0 bases, with 18 bases sitting between them. The CDR3 DNA reads as TGTGCCAGCAGCTTCACACACGTAGCGGCCTACTCTGGGGCCAACGTCCTGACTTTC. Protein sequence: CASSFTHVAAYSGANVLTF. The entire variable domain, with the rest obtained from reference TRBV11-2 and TRBJ2-6, is as follows: EAGVAQSPRYKIIEKRQSVAFWCNPISGHATLYWYQQILGQGPKLLIQFQNNGVVDDSQLPKDRFSAERLKGVDSTLKIQPAKLEDSAVYLCASSFTHVAAYSGANVLTFGAGSRLTVL.

This clone was counted once. The chain combines TRBV28 with TRBJ2-2; TRBD1 matches at 7 bases. This CDR3 has 14 residues. Trimming took 5 bases from V and 4 from J; bases not matched to a gene: 4. Germline V lookup: CDR1 MDHEN, CDR2 SYDVKM. The CDR3 region is CASSTGAGTGELFF. CDR3 DNA: TGTGCCAGCAGTACAGGGGCGGGCACCGGGGAGCTGTTTTTT.

V usage is TRBV7-9 and J usage is TRBJ2-1, with D perhaps matching TRBD2 (5 bases). Germline CDR1 and CDR2: SEHNR and FQNEAQ (reference sequence). Trimming cost V 6 bases and J 9 bases, with 12 bases left between them. This CDR3 has 12 amino acids. CDR3: CASSKLGSEQFF. DNA for the CDR3: TGTGCCAGCAGTAAGCTTGGGAGTGAGCAGTTCTTC.

The chain employs TRBV21-1 and TRBJ2-3. TRBV21-1 constitutes a pseudogene. The CDR3 spans 16 residues. The CDR3 loop reads CASSKEWSADSDTQYF. The CDR3 DNA reads TGTGCCAGCAGCAAAGAATGGTCGGCAGATTCAGATACGCAGTATTTT.

The chain uses TRBV19 and TRBJ2-7; weak D call: TRBD1 (5 bases). V lost 3 bases, J lost 3 bases, and 12 bases lay in between. CDR1 is LNHDA and CDR2 is SQIVND in the germline V gene (reference sequence). The CDR3 runs to 14 residues. The DNA for the CDR3 is TGTGCCAGTAGTATGGCCCAGGGCGTCTACGAGCAGTACTTC. Translated, it gives CASSMAQGVYEQYF. Based on the CDR3 plus reference TRBV19 and TRBJ2-7, the full variable domain is DGGITQSPKYLFRKEGQNVTLSCEQNLNHDAMYWYRQDPGQGLRLIYYSQIVNDFQKGDIAEGYSVSREKKESFPLTVTSAQKNPTAFYLCASSMAQGVYEQYFGPGTRLTVT.

The chain carries TRBV7-9 and TRBJ2-2; D unresolved. This CDR3 region has 15 residues. Germline V gene sequence: CDR1 SEHNR, CDR2 FQNEAQ (reference sequence). Trimming took off 1 base at V and 1 base at J, with 7 bases between the two ends. The CDR3 sequence: CASSLGSVNTGELFF. CDR3 bases: TGTGCCAGCAGCTTAGGCTCAGTGAACACCGGGGAGCTGTTTTTT.

The gene calls are TRBV5-6 and TRBJ2-1; 9 bases fit TRBD1. This CDR3 has 13 residues. Looked up from germline, CDR1 is SGHDT and CDR2 is YYEEEE. V shed 4 bases and J 8 bases; nucleotides not matched to a gene: 4. CDR3 sequence: CASSPGQGHEQFF. In DNA form, the CDR3 reads TGTGCCAGCAGCCCGGGACAGGGCCATGAGCAGTTCTTC. Together with reference TRBV5-6 and TRBJ2-1, the CDR3 gives the full variable domain: DAGVTQSPTHLIKTRGQQVTLRCSPKSGHDTVSWYQQALGQGPQFIFQYYEEEERQRGNFPDRFSGHQFPNYSSELNVNALLLGDSALYLCASSPGQGHEQFFGPGTRLTVL.

This rearrangement joins TRBV18 to TRBJ2-7; D is ambiguous. The germline V gene encodes CDR1 KGHSH and CDR2 LQKENI. Trimming took off 0 bases at V and 9 bases at J, with 12 bases between the two ends. There are 13 residues in the CDR3. The CDR3: CASSPPDYDRQYF. The CDR3, as DNA: TGTGCCAGCTCACCACCGGATTACGATCGGCAGTACTTC. Full variable domain (outside the CDR3, taken from reference TRBV18 and TRBJ2-7): NAGVMQNPRHLVRRRGQEARLRCSPMKGHSHVYWYRQLPEEGLKFMVYLQKENIIDESGMPKERFSAEFPKEGPSILRIQQVVRGDSAAYFCASSPPDYDRQYFGPGTRLTVT.

Remarks on this clone: Other DNA sequences from this sample encode an identical CDR3 as well. This sequence joins TRBV27 and TRBJ2-3, with D possibly matching TRBD2 (5 bases). The length of the CDR3 is 14 residues. V dropped 3 bases and J dropped 0 bases, with 7 bases sitting between them. CDR1 MNHEY and CDR2 SMNVEV come from the germline V gene (reference sequence). Here the CDR3 DNA reads TGTGCCAGCAGTTTGGGGAGAAGCACAGATACGCAGTATTTT. Its translation is CASSLGRSTDTQYF.

The chain is built from TRBV29-1 and TRBJ2-1; weak D call: TRBD1 (6 bases). This CDR3 contains 15 residues. Per germline, CDR1 SQVTM and CDR2 ANQGSEA. With 2 bases removed from V and 7 bases from J, the gap between germline ends came to 18 bases. This chain's CDR3 is CSVERGNRRLNEQFF. The CDR3 DNA reads TGCAGCGTTGAAAGGGGGAACAGAAGGTTGAATGAGCAGTTCTTC.

The chain couples TRBV28 to TRBJ2-7; 7 bases line up with TRBD1. The germline V gene has CDR1 MDHEN and CDR2 SYDVKM. There are 14 residues in the CDR3. Trimming cost V 3 bases and J 2 bases; bases outside gene matches: 4. The CDR3 here is CASSFGTEAYEQYF. The CDR3 DNA is TGTGCCAGCAGTTTCGGGACAGAAGCCTACGAGCAGTACTTC.

V usage is TRBV7-9 and J usage is TRBJ1-1; no clear D. The CDR3 is 13 residues long. Trimming shortened V by 1 base and J by 6 bases, and 9 bases separated the two germline ends. The V gene's germline CDR1 is SEHNR and CDR2 FQNEAQ (reference sequence). The CDR3 DNA reads as TGTGCCAGCAGCTTAGGGAGTGGGGCTGAAGCTTTCTTT. Translating it yields CASSLGSGAEAFF.

This clone occurred a few times. The chain recombines TRBV6-4 with TRBJ1-2; perhaps TRBD1 as D (6 bases). CDR3 length: 13 amino acids. Trimming shortened V by 7 bases and J by 4 bases, and 13 bases separated the two germline ends. Germline V CDR1 and CDR2: MRHNA, SNTAGT. The CDR3 region is CASTPGAGYGYTF. In DNA form, the CDR3 reads TGTGCCAGCACCCCAGGGGCGGGCTATGGCTACACCTTC.

This chain uses TRBV19 with TRBJ1-1; D is unresolved. The V and J ends lost 3 bases and 1 base respectively, with 9 bases between them. This CDR3 is 14 amino acids long. Germline loops: CDR1 LNHDA, CDR2 SQIVND (reference sequence). The CDR3 spells CASSISYGNTEAFF. CDR3 DNA sequence: TGTGCCAGTAGTATTAGTTACGGGAACACTGAAGCTTTCTTT. Full variable domain (outside the CDR3, taken from reference TRBV19 and TRBJ1-1): DGGITQSPKYLFRKEGQNVTLSCEQNLNHDAMYWYRQDPGQGLRLIYYSQIVNDFQKGDIAEGYSVSREKKESFPLTVTSAQKNPTAFYLCASSISYGNTEAFFGQGTRLTVV.

V and J are TRBV7-9 and TRBJ2-1; TRBD1 matches 9 bases. Per the germline V gene, CDR1 is SEHNR and CDR2 is FQNEAQ (reference sequence). The CDR3 length is 16 residues. V was clipped by 4 bases and J by 2 bases; unmatched bases: 6. CDR3 region: CASSSGQGLPYNEQFF. The CDR3 nucleotides read TGTGCCAGCAGCTCAGGACAGGGGTTGCCCTACAATGAGCAGTTCTTC.

This sequence joins TRBV7-6 and TRBJ1-5, with D tentatively TRBD1 (5 bases). The CDR3 length is 14 residues. Germline V lookup: CDR1 SGHVS, CDR2 FNYEAQ. V was cut by 4 bases and J by 2 bases, with 9 bases left in between. CDR3 in amino acids: CASSSTGGNQPQHF. Here the CDR3 DNA reads TGTGCCAGCAGCTCAACAGGAGGCAATCAGCCCCAGCATTTT. Full variable domain (missing parts from reference TRBV7-6 and TRBJ1-5): GAGVSQSPRYKVTKRGQDVALRCDPISGHVSLYWYRQALGQGPEFLTYFNYEAQQDKSGLPNDRFSAERPEGSISTLTIQRTEQRDSAMYRCASSSTGGNQPQHFGDGTRLSIL.

The rearrangement uses TRBV6-9 and TRBJ1-1; 9 bases map to TRBD1. Trimming took 8 bases from V and 1 from J; bases not matched to a gene: 11. CDR3 length: 16 residues. The germline V gene encodes CDR1 MNHGY and CDR2 SVAAGI. The CDR3 nucleotides are TGTGCCAGCCCTCGACAGGGGGACCTTAAGAACACTGAAGCTTTCTTT. This gives the protein CASPRQGDLKNTEAFF.

J is TRBJ2-5 and V is TRBV5-4; tentative D call: TRBD2 (6 bases). The better agreement between TRBJ2-7 and the DNA end casts doubt on the J call. The germline gives CDR1 SGHNT, CDR2 YYREEE (reference sequence). The CDR3 totals 13 residues. The CDR3 bases are TGTGCCAGCAGCTTTAAGCGGGCCTACGAGCAGTACTTC. This encodes CASSFKRAYEQYF.

This clone occurred a few times. This chain uses TRBV5-1 with TRBJ2-1; TRBD2 aligns across 9 bases. The CDR3 loop spans 14 amino acids. Unmatched junction bases numbered 0, after V lost 0 bases and J lost 5 bases. Germline V gene data show CDR1 as SGHRS and CDR2 as YFSETQ. This CDR3 reads CASSLASGNNEQFF. CDR3 coding DNA: TGCGCCAGCAGCTTGGCTAGCGGGAACAATGAGCAGTTCTTC.

Here the CDR3 reads CASSSPLSEVNYGYTF. The CDR3 DNA follows: TGTGCCAGCAGTTCCCCCCTATCAGAAGTTAACTATGGCTACACCTTC. The J gene is TRBJ1-2, the V gene TRBV2; D remains unclear. Per the germline V gene, CDR1 is SNHLY and CDR2 is FYNNEI. This CDR3 contains 16 residues. With 5 bases removed from V and 1 base from J, the gap between germline ends came to 17 bases.

The CDR3 reads CASSSARTGGSGANVLTF. DNA of the CDR3: TGCGCCAGCAGCTCTGCAAGGACAGGGGGCTCCGGGGCCAACGTCCTGACTTTC. The V and J genes are TRBV4-1 and TRBJ2-6; TRBD1 aligns across 11 bases. This CDR3 has 18 residues. Trimming removed 5 bases from V and 4 bases from J; junction bases left unmatched: 10. Germline CDR1 and CDR2: MGHRA and YSYEKL.

The chain employs TRBV4-1 and TRBJ2-1, with 9 bases aligning to TRBD1. The V gene end was trimmed by 3 bases and the J gene end by 3 bases; junction bases not matched to a gene: 6. Germline lookup yields CDR1 MGHRA and CDR2 YSYEKL. The length of the CDR3 is 16 residues. The CDR3 nucleotides read TGCGCCAGCAGCCAGACTCCGGGACAGGGCTACAATGAGCAGTTCTTC. Its translation is CASSQTPGQGYNEQFF.

The gene calls are TRBV5-4 and TRBJ2-7; D is unresolved. Germline V gives CDR1 SGHNT, CDR2 YYREEE (reference sequence). The CDR3 loop spans 13 amino acids. V was pared by 0 bases and J by 3 bases, with 7 bases between. CDR3 DNA: TGTGCCAGCAGCTTGGATGTGAACTACGAGCAGTACTTC. Translated, it gives CASSLDVNYEQYF.

The rearrangement uses TRBV9 and TRBJ2-3; D is uncertain. V gave up 3 bases and J gave up 4 bases, with 15 bases separating them. The CDR3 covers 15 residues. Germline CDR1 is SGDLS and CDR2 is YYNGEE. CDR3 amino acids: CASSAPGVLADTQYF. Written as DNA, the CDR3 is TGTGCCAGCAGCGCACCTGGGGTTCTCGCAGATACGCAGTATTTT.

The V gene is TRBV5-1, the J gene TRBJ2-5; 7 bases are shared with TRBD1. The tail of the sequence fits TRBJ2-7 better, so the J call may be wrong. The CDR3 loop spans 13 amino acids. From germline, CDR1 is SGHRS and CDR2 YFSETQ. In DNA, the CDR3 is TGCGCCAGCAGCGCGACAGGGTCTAGCGAGCAGTACTTC. Its protein product is CASSATGSSEQYF.